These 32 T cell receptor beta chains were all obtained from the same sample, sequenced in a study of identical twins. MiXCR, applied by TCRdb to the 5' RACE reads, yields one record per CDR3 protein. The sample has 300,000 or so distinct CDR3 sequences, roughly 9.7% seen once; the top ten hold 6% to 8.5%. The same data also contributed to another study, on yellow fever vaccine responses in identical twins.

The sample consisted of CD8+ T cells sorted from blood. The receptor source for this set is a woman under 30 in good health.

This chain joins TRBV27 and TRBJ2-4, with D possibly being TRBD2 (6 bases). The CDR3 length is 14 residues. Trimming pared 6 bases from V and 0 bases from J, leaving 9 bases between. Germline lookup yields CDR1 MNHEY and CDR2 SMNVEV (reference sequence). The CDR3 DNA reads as TGTGCCAGCAGGGAGGGTATAGCCAAAAACATTCAGTACTTC. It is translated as CASREGIAKNIQYF.

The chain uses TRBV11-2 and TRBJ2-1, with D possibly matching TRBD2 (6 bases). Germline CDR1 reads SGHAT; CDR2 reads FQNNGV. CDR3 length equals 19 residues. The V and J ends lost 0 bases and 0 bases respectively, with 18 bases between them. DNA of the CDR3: TGTGCCAGCAGCTTAGATGGGGGGAGAGGGCTGAGCTCCTACAATGAGCAGTTCTTC. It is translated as CASSLDGGRGLSSYNEQFF. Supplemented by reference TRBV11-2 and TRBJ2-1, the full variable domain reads EAGVAQSPRYKIIEKRQSVAFWCNPISGHATLYWYQQILGQGPKLLIQFQNNGVVDDSQLPKDRFSAERLKGVDSTLKIQPAKLEDSAVYLCASSLDGGRGLSSYNEQFFGPGTRLTVL.

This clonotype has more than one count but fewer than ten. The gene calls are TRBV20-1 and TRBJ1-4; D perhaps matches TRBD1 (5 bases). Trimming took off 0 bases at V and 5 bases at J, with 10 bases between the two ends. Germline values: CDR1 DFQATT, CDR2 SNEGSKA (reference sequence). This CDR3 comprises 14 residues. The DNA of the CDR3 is TGCAGTGCTAGAGAAGACAGCCAGAATGAAAAACTGTTTTTT. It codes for CSAREDSQNEKLFF.

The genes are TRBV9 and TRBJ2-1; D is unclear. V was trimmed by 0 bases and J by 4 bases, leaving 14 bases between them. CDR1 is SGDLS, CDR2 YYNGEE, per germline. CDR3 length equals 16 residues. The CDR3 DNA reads TGTGCCAGCAGCGTAGTCGCCTCTTCCCTTTACAATGAGCAGTTCTTC. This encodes CASSVVASSLYNEQFF.

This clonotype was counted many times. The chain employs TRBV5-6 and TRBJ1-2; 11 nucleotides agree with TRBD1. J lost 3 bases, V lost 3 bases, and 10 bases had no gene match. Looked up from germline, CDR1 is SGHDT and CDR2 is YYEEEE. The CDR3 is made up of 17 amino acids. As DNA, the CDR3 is TGTGCCAGCAGCTATTCCGGGACAGGGGGGTTTGACTATGGCTACACCTTC. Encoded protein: CASSYSGTGGFDYGYTF.

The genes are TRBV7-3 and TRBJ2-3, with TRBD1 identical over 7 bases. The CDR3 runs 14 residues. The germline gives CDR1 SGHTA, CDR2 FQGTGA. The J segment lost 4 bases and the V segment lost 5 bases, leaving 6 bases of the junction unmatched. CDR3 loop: CASSLTGWSDTQYF. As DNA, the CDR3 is TGTGCCAGCAGCCTGACAGGGTGGTCAGATACGCAGTATTTT.

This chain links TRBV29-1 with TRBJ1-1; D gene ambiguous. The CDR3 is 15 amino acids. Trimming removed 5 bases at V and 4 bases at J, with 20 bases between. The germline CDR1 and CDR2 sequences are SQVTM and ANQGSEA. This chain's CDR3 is CSVPSPTVRGTEAFF. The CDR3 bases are TGCAGCGTTCCCTCCCCCACGGTTCGGGGCACTGAAGCTTTCTTT.

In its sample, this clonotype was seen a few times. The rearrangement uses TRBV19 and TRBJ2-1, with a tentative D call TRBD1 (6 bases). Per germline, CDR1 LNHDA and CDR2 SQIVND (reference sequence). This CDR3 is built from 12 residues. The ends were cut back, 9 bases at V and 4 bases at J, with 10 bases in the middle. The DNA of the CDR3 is TGTGCCAGCCGGGACAATTACAATGAGCAGTTCTTC. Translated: CASRDNYNEQFF. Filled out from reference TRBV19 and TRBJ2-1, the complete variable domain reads DGGITQSPKYLFRKEGQNVTLSCEQNLNHDAMYWYRQDPGQGLRLIYYSQIVNDFQKGDIAEGYSVSREKKESFPLTVTSAQKNPTAFYLCASRDNYNEQFFGPGTRLTVL.

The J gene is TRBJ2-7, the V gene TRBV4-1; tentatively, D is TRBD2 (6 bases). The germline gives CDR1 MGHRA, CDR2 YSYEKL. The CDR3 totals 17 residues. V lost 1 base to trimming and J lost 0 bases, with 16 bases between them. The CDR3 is CASSQVWGELGSYEQYF. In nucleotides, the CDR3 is TGCGCCAGCAGCCAAGTTTGGGGGGAACTGGGCTCCTACGAGCAGTACTTC.

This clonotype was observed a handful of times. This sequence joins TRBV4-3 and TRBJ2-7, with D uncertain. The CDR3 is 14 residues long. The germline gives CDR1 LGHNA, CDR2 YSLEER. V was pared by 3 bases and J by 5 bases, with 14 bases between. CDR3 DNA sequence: TGCGCCAGCAGCCAGCGCTTCCAAGGAAACGAGCAGTACTTC. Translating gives CASSQRFQGNEQYF.

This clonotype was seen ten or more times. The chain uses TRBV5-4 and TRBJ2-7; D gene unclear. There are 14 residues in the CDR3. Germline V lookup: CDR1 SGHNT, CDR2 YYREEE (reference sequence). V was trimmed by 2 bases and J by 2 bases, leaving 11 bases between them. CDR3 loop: CASSFLGSTYEQYF. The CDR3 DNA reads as TGTGCCAGCAGCTTTCTAGGATCTACCTACGAGCAGTACTTC.

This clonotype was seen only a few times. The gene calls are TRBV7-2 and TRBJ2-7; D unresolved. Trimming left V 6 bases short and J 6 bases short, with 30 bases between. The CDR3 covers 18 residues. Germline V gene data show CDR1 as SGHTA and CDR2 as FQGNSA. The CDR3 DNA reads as TGTGCCAGCAGTTTCGCCGGGCTAGGAACAGCTGTGGCCCGCGAGCAGTACTTC. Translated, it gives CASSFAGLGTAVAREQYF.

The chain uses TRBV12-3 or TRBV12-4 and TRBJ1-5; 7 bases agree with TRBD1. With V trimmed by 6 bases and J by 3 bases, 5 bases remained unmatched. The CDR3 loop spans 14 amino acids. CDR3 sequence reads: CASSPGQTNQPQHF. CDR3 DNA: TGTGCCAGCAGCCCGGGACAGACCAATCAGCCCCAGCATTTT.

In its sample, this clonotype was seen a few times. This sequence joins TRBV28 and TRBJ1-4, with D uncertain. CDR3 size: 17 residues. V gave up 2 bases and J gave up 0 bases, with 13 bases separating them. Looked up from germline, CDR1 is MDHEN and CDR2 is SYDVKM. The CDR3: CASSLAFGGATNEKLFF. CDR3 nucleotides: TGTGCCAGCAGTTTAGCGTTCGGCGGAGCAACTAATGAAAAACTGTTTTTT. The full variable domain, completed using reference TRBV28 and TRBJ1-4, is DVKVTQSSRYLVKRTGEKVFLECVQDMDHENMFWYRQDPGLGLRLIYFSYDVKMKEKGDIPEGYSVSREKKERFSLILESASTNQTSMYLCASSLAFGGATNEKLFFGSGTQLSVL.

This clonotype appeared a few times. The CDR3 loop is CASSQDSTGLYEQYF. The CDR3, as DNA: TGCGCCAGCAGCCAAGATAGTACGGGTTTATACGAGCAGTACTTC. The V gene is TRBV4-3, the J gene TRBJ2-7; no definite D call. The V gene lost 0 bases and the J gene lost 4 bases, with 13 bases spanning the gap. This CDR3 has 15 amino acids. Germline V gives CDR1 LGHNA, CDR2 YSLEER.

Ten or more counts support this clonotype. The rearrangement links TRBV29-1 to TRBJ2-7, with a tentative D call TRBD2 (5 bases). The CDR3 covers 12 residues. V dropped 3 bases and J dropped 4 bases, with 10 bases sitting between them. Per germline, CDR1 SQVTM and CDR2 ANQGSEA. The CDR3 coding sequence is TGCAGCGTTGACGAGGGCGAATACGAGCAGTACTTC. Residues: CSVDEGEYEQYF.

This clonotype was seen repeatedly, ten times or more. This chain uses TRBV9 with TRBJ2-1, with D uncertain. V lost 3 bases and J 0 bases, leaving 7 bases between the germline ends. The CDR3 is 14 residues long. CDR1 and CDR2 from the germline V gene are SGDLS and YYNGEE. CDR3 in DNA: TGTGCCAGCAGCGGGAGAATCTCCTACAATGAGCAGTTCTTC. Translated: CASSGRISYNEQFF.

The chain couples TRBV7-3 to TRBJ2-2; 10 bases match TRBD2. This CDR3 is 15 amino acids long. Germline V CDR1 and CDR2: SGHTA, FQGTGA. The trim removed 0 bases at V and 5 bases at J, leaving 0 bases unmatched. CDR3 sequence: CASSLTLAGTGELFF. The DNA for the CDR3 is TGTGCCAGCAGCTTAACACTAGCGGGGACCGGGGAGCTGTTTTTT.

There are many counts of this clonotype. The CDR3 region has the DNA TGCAGCGTTGAAGAAAGGGATGAGCAGTTCTTC. Amino acid sequence: CSVEERDEQFF. J is TRBJ2-1 and V is TRBV29-1; D gene uncertain. From germline, CDR1 is SQVTM and CDR2 ANQGSEA. The CDR3 runs to 11 residues. Trimming pared 0 bases from V and 8 bases from J, leaving 5 bases between.

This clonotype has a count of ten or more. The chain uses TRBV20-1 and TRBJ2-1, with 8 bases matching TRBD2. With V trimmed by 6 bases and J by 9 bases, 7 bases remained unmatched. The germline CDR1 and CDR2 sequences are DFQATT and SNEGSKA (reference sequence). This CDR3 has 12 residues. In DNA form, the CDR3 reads TGCAGTGCCTCCATAGCGGGAAGTGAGCAGTTCTTC. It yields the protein CSASIAGSEQFF.

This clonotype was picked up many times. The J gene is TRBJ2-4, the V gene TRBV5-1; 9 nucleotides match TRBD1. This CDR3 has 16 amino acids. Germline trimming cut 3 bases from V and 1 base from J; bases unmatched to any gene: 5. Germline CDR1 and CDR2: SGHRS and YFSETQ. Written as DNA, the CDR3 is TGCGCCAGCAGCTATTGGACAGGGGATGCCAAAAACATTCAGTACTTC. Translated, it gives CASSYWTGDAKNIQYF.

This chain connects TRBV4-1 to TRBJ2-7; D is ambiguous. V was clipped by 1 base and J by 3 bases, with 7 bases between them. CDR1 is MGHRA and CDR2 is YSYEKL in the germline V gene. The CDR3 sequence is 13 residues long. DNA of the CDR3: TGCGCCAGCAGCCAAGGGGAATTCTACGAGCAGTACTTC. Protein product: CASSQGEFYEQYF.

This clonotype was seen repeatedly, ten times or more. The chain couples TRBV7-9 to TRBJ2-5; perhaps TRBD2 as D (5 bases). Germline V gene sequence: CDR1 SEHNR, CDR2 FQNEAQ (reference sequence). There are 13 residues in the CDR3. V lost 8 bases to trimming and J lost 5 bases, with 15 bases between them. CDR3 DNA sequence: TGTGCCAGCCGGAGAGGGTCCGGGGAGACCCAGTACTTC. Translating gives CASRRGSGETQYF.

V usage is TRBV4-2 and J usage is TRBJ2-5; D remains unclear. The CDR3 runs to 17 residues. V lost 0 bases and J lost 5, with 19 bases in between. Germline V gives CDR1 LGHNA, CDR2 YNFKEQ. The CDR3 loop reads CASSQDLERGSRETQYF. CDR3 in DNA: TGTGCCAGCAGCCAAGATCTAGAGCGAGGCAGCCGGGAGACCCAGTACTTC.

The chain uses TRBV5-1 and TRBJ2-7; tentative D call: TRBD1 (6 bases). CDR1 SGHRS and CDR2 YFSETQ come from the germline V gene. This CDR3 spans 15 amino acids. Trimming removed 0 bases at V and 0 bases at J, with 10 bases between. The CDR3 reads CASSLGQVLSYEQYF. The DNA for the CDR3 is TGCGCCAGCAGCTTGGGACAGGTGCTCTCCTACGAGCAGTACTTC.

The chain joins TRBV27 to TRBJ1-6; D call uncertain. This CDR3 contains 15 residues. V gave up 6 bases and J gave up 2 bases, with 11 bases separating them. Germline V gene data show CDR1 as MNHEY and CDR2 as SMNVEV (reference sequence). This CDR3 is CASSDEQAYNSPLHF. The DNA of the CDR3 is TGTGCCAGCAGCGACGAACAAGCCTATAATTCACCCCTCCACTTT.

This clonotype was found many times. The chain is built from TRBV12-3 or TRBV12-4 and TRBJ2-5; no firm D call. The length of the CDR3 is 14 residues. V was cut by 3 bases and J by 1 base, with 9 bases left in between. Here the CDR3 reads CASSLVQAQETQYF. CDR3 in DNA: TGTGCCAGCAGTTTGGTGCAGGCCCAAGAGACCCAGTACTTC.

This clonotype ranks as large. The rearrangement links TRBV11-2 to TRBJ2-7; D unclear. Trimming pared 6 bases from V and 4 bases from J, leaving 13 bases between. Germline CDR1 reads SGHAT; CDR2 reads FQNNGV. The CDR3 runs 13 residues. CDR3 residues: CASSLGRLYEQYF. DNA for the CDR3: TGTGCCAGCAGTTTGGGCAGGCTTTACGAGCAGTACTTC.

The DNA for the CDR3 is TGCAGCGTTGAAGGGGGGTTGGAGACCCAGTACTTC. Protein sequence: CSVEGGLETQYF. This chain joins TRBV29-1 and TRBJ2-5; D is perhaps TRBD1 or TRBD2 (5 bases each). The CDR3 is made up of 12 amino acids. V gave up 1 base and J gave up 5 bases, with 8 bases separating them. Germline V lookup: CDR1 SQVTM, CDR2 ANQGSEA.

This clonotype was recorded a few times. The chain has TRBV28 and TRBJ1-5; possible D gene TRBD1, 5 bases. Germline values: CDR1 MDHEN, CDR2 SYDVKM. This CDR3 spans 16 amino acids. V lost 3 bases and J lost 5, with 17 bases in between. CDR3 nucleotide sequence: TGTGCCAGCAGTTTGAAGCAGGGCCTCTCTGATCAGCCCCAGCATTTT. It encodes CASSLKQGLSDQPQHF. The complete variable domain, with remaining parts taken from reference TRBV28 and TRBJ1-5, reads DVKVTQSSRYLVKRTGEKVFLECVQDMDHENMFWYRQDPGLGLRLIYFSYDVKMKEKGDIPEGYSVSREKKERFSLILESASTNQTSMYLCASSLKQGLSDQPQHFGDGTRLSIL.

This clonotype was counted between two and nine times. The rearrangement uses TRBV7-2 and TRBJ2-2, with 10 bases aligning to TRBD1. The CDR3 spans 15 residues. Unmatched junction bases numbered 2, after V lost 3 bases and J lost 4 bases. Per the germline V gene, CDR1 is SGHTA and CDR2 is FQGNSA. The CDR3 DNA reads TGTGCCAGCAGCTTGGGACAGGGGTTCACCGGGGAGCTGTTTTTT. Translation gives CASSLGQGFTGELFF.

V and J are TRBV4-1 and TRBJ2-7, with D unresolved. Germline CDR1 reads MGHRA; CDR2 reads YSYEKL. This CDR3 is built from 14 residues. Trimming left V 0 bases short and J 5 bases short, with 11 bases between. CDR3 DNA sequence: TGCGCCAGCAGCCAAGATCATAAAGTAGACGAGCAGTACTTC. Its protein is CASSQDHKVDEQYF.